This record covers a single T cell receptor (beta chain). This clone was seen a few times. The antigen it binds to is not known. No much larger clone exists at a distance of one base, and base qualities are not known. The data were obtained in a study of cytomegalovirus exposure and HLA in healthy donors (dated by TCRdb to the late 2010s). Describing the broader study: According to an earlier analysis of a few hundred of the donors, 150 million to 200 million T cells yielded over 100 million unique TCR beta sequences and 276 Gb of sequence data. An early release covering just under 650 HLA-typed donors comprised 250 to 350 gigabases of sequencing data and approximately 85 million unique TCR sequences. Of the 398 genotyped donors, roughly 80% fell in the genetic ancestry cluster associated with self-reported Caucasian donors. The study aimed to test whether cataloging public T cell receptors could reveal signatures of past pathogen exposure. The study used immunosequencing to profile the T cell repertoires of approximately 640 subjects and linked those repertoires to cytomegalovirus serostatus. A separate validation cohort of 90 to 150 different subjects was used in addition to the roughly 670-subject first cohort. To predict cytomegalovirus infection status, the study combined high-throughput TCR immunosequencing, statistical association of individual TCRs with disease status, and machine learning. A later analysis re-analyzed previously published TCR beta repertoires from roughly 690 donors and added high-resolution HLA genotyping to study TCR occurrence patterns. Rather than drawing on any new phenotypic data, the later analysis identified candidate immune exposures from TCR beta sequences and the way those sequences occurred across donors. An earlier analysis of approximately 580 of the donors used high-throughput TCR beta sequencing to judge whether each TCR beta V gene segment behaved as functional or pseudogenic. Donor age, sex, ethnicity and CMV serostatus were compiled together with the repertoire data. A later genetic analysis took genome-wide SNP genotypes for about three fifths of the 666 donors and used that subset as a discovery cohort. All discovery cohort repertoires had been generated using a single sequencing platform. Both class I and class II loci were covered by HLA typing, at four-digit resolution. The number of donors typed differed by locus, with 629-630 for A, B, C, DRB1 and DQB1, 522 for DQA1, 606 for DPA1, and around 430 for DPB1. Roughly five DR-DQ haplotypes were treated as single units for association and clustering because of strong linkage in the cohort. On average, roughly 240,000 unique TCR beta nucleotide sequences were sequenced per donor among a few hundred genotyped donors of the cohort, with 15% to 20% of those sequences being non-productive. What the study reported, not specific to this receptor: A few of the identified cytomegalovirus-associated TCR beta chains were confirmed in vitro to be specific for cytomegalovirus antigens. In this cohort, only TCR beta chains were sequenced, and detectable features were limited by the absence of alpha or paired-chain data. Cytomegalovirus status was reported to be diagnosed by the classifier with high specificity and sensitivity in both the original and validation cohorts. Because HLA typing was unavailable for some donors at each locus, only the typed subset was used in association tests. The study listed around 160 TCR beta chains as associated with cytomegalovirus. Specific HLA alleles were associated with over 15,000 TCR beta sequences at a false discovery rate of 0.05 in a later analysis. Several of the top co-occurrence clusters appeared to be linked to parvovirus B19, influenza, CMV and Epstein-Barr virus, according to a later analysis. Correlated functional status among segregating V segments might reflect linkage disequilibrium, but an unknown experimental factor could not be ruled out. When HLA alleles, especially DR and DQ, strongly co-occurred, attributing TCR associations to individual alleles was difficult. A group of highly shared sequence variants was considered likely to be a technical artifact of the sequencing pipeline. According to a later analysis, most CMV-associated TCR beta chains appeared to be HLA-restricted, and the HLA associations seemed to be driven largely by CMV exposure. Presence/absence analyses assumed roughly uniform sequencing depth across donors, an assumption that may not hold. An earlier analysis of 587 of the donors showed that most TCR beta V segments appeared in productive rearrangements either about 90% or about 30% of the time, which broadly matched IMGT annotations. V-gene and J-gene trimming of TCR beta chains was associated with a missense DCLRE1C variant in a later genetic analysis, and the association was replicated in an independent cohort. According to the authors, the approach could potentially be generalized to other disease states and immunological phenotypes. Some IMGT-functional V segments, including TRBV6-2 and TRBV6-3, could not be told apart with the 87-base-pair reads, so those segments were excluded. Most TCR sequences were seen in very few donors, while some public TCRs were found in many individuals. A later analysis found that HLA-associated TCR beta chains were more clonally expanded and had lower generation probabilities than equally common non-associated chains. A further reported finding was that TCR beta sequences accurately predicted the HLA-A and HLA-B alleles for most subjects in the first cohort. For the cohort, immune exposure information was limited to CMV serostatus. According to a later analysis, TCR association rates differed among HLA loci, with DRB1 alleles showing the most associated TCRs and HLA-C alleles showing the fewest. A later genetic analysis reported fewer N-insertions in productive TCRs among donors in an Asian-associated ancestry cluster than the approximately 700-donor mean. The earlier analysis of fewer than 750 of the donors excluded some 16 rarely observed V segments, including chromosome 9 orphons, because counts were too low.

CDR1 and CDR2, per the germline V gene, are SQVTM and ANQGSEA. The cysteine opens and the phenylalanine closes a CDR3 of 15 amino acids. Of all the DNA, just the CDR3 is kept, 45 bases in frame from base 1. V loses 7 bases at its end and J loses 6 bases; junction bases beyond the gene matches: 15. The library was built by means of the immunoSEQ multiplex PCR assay. For the multiplex PCR, a mixture combining 60 forward primers for TCR Vbeta segments and 13 reverse primers for TCR Jbeta segments was used. The CDR3 region of rearranged TCR beta genes was amplified from genomic DNA by a multiplex PCR assay. The amplified TCR beta libraries were sequenced on the Illumina HiSeq System as 87-base-pair reads. The source study handled its data this way. Across the 670 or so repertoires, a later analysis counted 75 million to 90 million unique TCR beta chains, approximately 12 million of which were shared by at least two donors. To remove PCR and sequencing errors, raw reads were error-corrected and collapsed into unique sequences using a nearest-neighbor algorithm that merged closely related sequences. CDR3 sequences were aligned to IMGT reference sequences to assign V, D and J gene segments. For a sequence to be retained, a match of at least six nucleotides was required to both a V gene segment and a J gene segment. Rearrangements were called productive when the CDR3 lacked stop codons and stayed in frame with V and J; all others were non-productive. Following IMGT convention, CDR3 was defined as the stretch from the second conserved V-encoded cysteine to the conserved J-encoded phenylalanine. In an earlier analysis of 550 to 650 of the donors, sequences lacking an unambiguous match to a single V gene segment were excluded. An earlier analysis of several hundred of the donors called V segments functional above 56.7% productive rearrangements and segregating when the between-donor standard deviation exceeded 5%. A statistical classification framework was developed to diagnose cytomegalovirus status using the catalog of TCR beta chain sequences. A later analysis assigned V and J genes by comparing TCR nucleotide sequences with IMGT/GENE-DB human TR gene sequences. Using the TCRdist pipeline, a later analysis assigned CDR3 sequences along with most-parsimonious VDJ recombination scenarios. In a later analysis, each TCR beta chain was defined by its CDR3 amino acid sequence together with its V-gene family, and reads without a unique V-gene family were excluded. A later analysis removed several hundred highly shared, low-generation-probability nucleotide sequences to deal with suspected cross-contamination and a sequencing artifact. In a later analysis, a clonal expansion index for each public chain was calculated from normalized within-repertoire ranks of inferred template counts. Generation probabilities in a later analysis came from a VDJ recombination model fitted to out-of-frame rearrangements, and those results were checked against IGoR. Hypergeometric tests were used in a later analysis to score TCR-TCR, TCR-HLA and TCR-CMV co-occurrence, with a repertoire-size bias correction applied to the TCR pairs. In a later analysis, false discovery rates were estimated by permuting HLA or CMV assignments 20 times. In a later analysis, co-occurring TCRs were grouped with DBSCAN, and TCRdist sequence similarity was added when clustering was performed within HLA-allele-positive subsets. Repertoires with fewer than 30,000 or more than 120,000 public chains were left out of co-occurrence clustering, as were about five repertoires with anomalous nucleotide sharing. The immuneACCESS repertoire file appears here via TCRdb, limited to in-frame rearrangements. These files lack a portion of the clones; in checked studies, under half of the deficit traces to unresolved V genes, and the cause of the others is not known. From that table come the V and J calls and clone size; the DNA was used to work out D and trimming. The sample data list about 67,000 clones, and approximately 67% of these were observed just once. About 2.1% of the sample is held by the ten biggest clonotypes.

The cohort was made up of several hundred healthy bone marrow donors. At the time of sampling, every cohort member was nominally healthy, though immune exposures that went unrecorded were likely present. The donor tested CMV seronegative and was one of the 352 seronegative cohort members. Every donor gave a peripheral blood sample, and the peripheral blood mononuclear cells from that sample were used for TCR beta sequencing. The Qiagen DNeasy Blood Extraction Kit was used to extract genomic DNA from the blood cell samples. The sequence is built from TRBV29-1 and TRBJ2-7, with 10 central nucleotides matching TRBD1. The sequence was collected from a woman between 25 and 40 years old in good health and CMV-seronegative. Sequencing was performed on PBMCs. The bases are TGCAGCGCCACCCGCACCCAGGACAGGGGGAGCGAGCAGTACTTC. This encodes CSATRTQDRGSEQYF.